This TCR beta chain was identified in a study of cytomegalovirus exposure and HLA in healthy donors (dated by TCRdb to 2016 to 2017). A note on the overall study: In an earlier analysis of several hundred of the donors, 276 Gb of sequence data and approximately 120 million unique TCR beta sequences from about 179 million T cells were reported. The genetic ancestry cluster associated with self-reported Caucasian donors included 81% of the approximately 410 genotyped donors. In addition to the first cohort of 666 subjects, a separate validation cohort of 120 different subjects was used. Across some 400 genotyped donors of the cohort, an average of approximately 200,000 unique TCR beta nucleotide sequences per donor were sequenced, and roughly 20% of those sequences were non-productive. Rather than drawing on any new phenotypic data, the later analysis identified candidate immune exposures from TCR beta sequences and the way those sequences occurred across donors. The study used immunosequencing to profile the T cell repertoires of several hundred subjects and linked those repertoires to cytomegalovirus serostatus. The study was designed to test whether signatures of past pathogen exposure could be identified by cataloging public T cell receptors. Typing coverage differed by locus: A, B, C, DRB1 and DQB1 were typed in roughly 629-630 donors, DQA1 in 522, DPA1 in around 600, and DPB1 in roughly 450. Every discovery cohort repertoire had been produced on one sequencing platform. Five DR-DQ haplotypes were treated as single units for association and clustering because of strong linkage in the cohort. An early release that covered 640 HLA-typed donors contained about 300 gigabases of sequencing data and tens of millions of unique TCR sequences. A later analysis re-examined previously published TCR beta repertoires from just over 650 donors and added high-resolution HLA genotyping to investigate patterns of TCR occurrence. An earlier analysis of nearly 600 of the donors applied high-throughput TCR beta sequencing to assess whether each TCR beta V gene segment acted as functional or pseudogenic. Donor age, sex, ethnicity and CMV serostatus were compiled alongside the repertoire data. Class I and class II HLA loci were covered by the typing at four-digit resolution. Genome-wide SNP genotypes for about three fifths of the roughly 670 donors were used in a later genetic analysis, which treated that subset as a discovery cohort. High-throughput TCR immunosequencing, statistical association of individual TCRs with disease status, and machine learning were combined to predict cytomegalovirus infection status.

In total, approximately 700 healthy bone marrow donors made up the cohort. All cohort members were sampled while nominally healthy, although unrecorded immune exposures were likely present. The donor tested CMV seropositive, placing the donor among the 289 seropositive members of the cohort. A peripheral blood sample was provided by each donor, and peripheral blood mononuclear cells were used for TCR beta sequencing. Genomic DNA extraction from the blood cell samples was performed with the Qiagen DNeasy Blood Extraction Kit. What the work shows at the level of the full study, not this receptor alone: For the cohort, immune exposure information was limited to CMV serostatus. At a false discovery rate of 0.05, a later analysis linked approximately 18,000 TCR beta sequences to specific HLA alleles. The authors suggested that the approach could potentially be extended to other disease states and immunological phenotypes. A group of highly shared sequence variants was considered likely to be a technical artifact of the sequencing pipeline. A further reported finding was that TCR beta sequences accurately predicted the HLA-A and HLA-B alleles for most subjects in the first cohort. Linkage disequilibrium might explain the correlated functional status among segregating V segments, but an unknown experimental factor could not be ruled out. When HLA alleles, especially DR and DQ, strongly co-occurred, attributing TCR associations to individual alleles was difficult. In an earlier analysis of under 600 of the donors, most TCR beta V segments were observed in productive rearrangements about 87% or about 30% of the time, broadly matching IMGT annotations. A total of around 150 TCR beta chains were listed by the study as associated with cytomegalovirus. While some public TCRs were present in many individuals, most TCR sequences turned up only very rarely across donors. According to a later genetic analysis, donors in an Asian-associated ancestry cluster had fewer N-insertions in productive TCRs than the approximately 670-donor mean. In a later analysis, HLA-associated TCR beta chains were found to be more clonally expanded and to have lower generation probabilities than equally common non-associated chains. This cohort had only TCR beta chains sequenced, and the lack of alpha or paired-chain data limited which features could be detected. Some IMGT-functional V segments, including TRBV6-2 and TRBV6-3, could not be distinguished by the 87-base-pair reads and were therefore excluded. According to a later analysis, most CMV-associated TCR beta chains appeared to be HLA-restricted, and the HLA associations seemed to be driven largely by CMV exposure. In vitro tests confirmed that three of the cytomegalovirus-associated TCR beta chains recognize cytomegalovirus antigens. In a later analysis, the rate of TCR association differed among HLA loci, with DRB1 alleles having the most associated TCRs and HLA-C alleles having the fewest. The presence/absence analyses assumed that sequencing depth was roughly uniform across donors, and that assumption may not be true. HLA typing was unavailable for some donors at each locus, so association tests used only the typed subset. A later analysis reported that several top co-occurrence clusters appeared linked to parvovirus B19, influenza, CMV and Epstein-Barr virus. Because counts were too low, roughly 16 rarely observed V segments, including chromosome 9 orphons, were left out of the earlier analysis of roughly 600 of the donors. In both the original and validation cohorts, the classifier was reported to diagnose cytomegalovirus status with high specificity and sensitivity. A later genetic analysis associated a missense DCLRE1C variant with V-gene and J-gene trimming of TCR beta chains, and an independent cohort replicated the association.

As for this clone: It has no known antigen specificity. Base-call qualities are not available, and no considerably larger clone is one nucleotide away.

Library preparation employed the immunoSEQ multiplex PCR assay. For the multiplex PCR, a mixture combining 60 forward primers for TCR Vbeta segments and 13 reverse primers for TCR Jbeta segments was used. Amplification of the CDR3 region of rearranged TCR beta genes was performed with a multiplex PCR assay on genomic DNA. Amplified TCR beta libraries were sequenced as 87-base-pair reads on the Illumina HiSeq System. From the authors' description of their analysis: A later analysis counted approximately 76 million unique TCR beta chains across the 550 to 700 repertoires, and some 12 million of these chains were shared by at least two donors. Raw reads were error-corrected and collapsed into unique sequences with a nearest-neighbor algorithm that merged closely related sequences to remove PCR and sequencing errors. Alignment of CDR3 sequences to IMGT reference sequences was used to assign V, D and J gene segments. For a sequence to be retained, a match of at least six nucleotides to both a V gene segment and a J gene segment was required. Rearrangements were called productive when the CDR3 lacked stop codons and stayed in frame with V and J; all others were non-productive. Following IMGT convention, CDR3 was defined as the stretch from the second conserved V-encoded cysteine up to the conserved J-encoded phenylalanine. Sequences without an unambiguous match to a single V gene segment were excluded from the earlier analysis of about 600 of the donors. An earlier analysis of almost 600 of the donors classified V segments as functional when productive rearrangements were above 56.7% and as segregating when the standard deviation between donors was above 5%. To diagnose cytomegalovirus status from the catalog of TCR beta chain sequences, a statistical classification framework was built. In a later analysis, V and J genes were assigned by comparing TCR nucleotide sequences against IMGT/GENE-DB human TR gene sequences. A later analysis assigned CDR3 sequences and most-parsimonious VDJ recombination scenarios with the TCRdist pipeline. In a later analysis, every TCR beta chain was defined by the combination of its CDR3 amino acid sequence and its V-gene family, and reads without a unique V-gene family were dropped. To address suspected cross-contamination and a sequencing artifact, a later analysis removed around 600 highly shared, low-generation-probability nucleotide sequences. In a later analysis, a clonal expansion index for each public chain was calculated from normalized within-repertoire ranks of inferred template counts. A later analysis computed generation probabilities with a VDJ recombination model fitted to out-of-frame rearrangements, and checked the results against IGoR. A later analysis scored TCR-TCR, TCR-HLA and TCR-CMV co-occurrence with hypergeometric tests, applying a repertoire-size bias correction to TCR pairs. To estimate false discovery rates, a later analysis permuted the HLA or CMV assignments 20 times. In a later analysis, co-occurring TCRs were grouped with DBSCAN, and TCRdist sequence similarity was added when clustering was performed within HLA-allele-positive subsets. Repertoires with fewer than 30,000 or more than 120,000 public chains were left out of co-occurrence clustering, as were five repertoires with anomalous nucleotide sharing. TCRdb retrieved this table from immuneACCESS and kept in-frame rearrangements only. Not all clones are present; in checked studies, unresolved V genes account for under half, and no reason is known for the remainder. V, J and clone size were drawn from that table, and D and trimming were deduced from the DNA. Here the sample has approximately 100,000 clones; 60% to 80% occur a single time. 2.6% of the sample goes to the ten largest clones.

The CDR3 sequence holds 15 residues, the cysteine and phenylalanine included. Just the 45-base CDR3 DNA is kept, in frame starting at base 1. The germline V gene specifies SGHVS as CDR1 and FQNEAQ as CDR2. For this chain, trimming is 5 bases at the V end and 5 bases at the J end, and the number of junction bases without a gene match is 8. The source material was PBMCs. The V gene is TRBV7-8 and the J gene is TRBJ2-3, with 9 junctional bases fitting TRBD2. The clonotype comes from a man aged 50 or older in good health and CMV-seropositive. The nucleotide sequence is TGTGCCAGCAGCCCTTATGGCGGGAGGGGAGATACGCAGTATTTT. Its product reads: CASSPYGGRGDTQYF.